Below, 9 T cell receptor beta chains from the same sample are listed, as sequenced in a study of beta chain features in type 1 diabetes. Findings and limits, study-wide: Among patients with Type 1 diabetes, TCRB CDR3s were moderately but significantly shorter in every one of the four CD4+ subsets.

The isolated RNA, all of it, was reverse transcribed, so expressed TCRB transcripts were what got sequenced. The assay was immunoSEQ multiplex PCR, and TCRdb's table has in-frame clones only and misses some. The profile covers 630,000 or so clones, with about 14% appearing a single time and less than 0.04% taken by the ten largest. No antigen has been identified for these receptors. What was sequenced was naive CD4+ T cells from blood. These receptors were taken from a man aged 18 to 30 with type 1 diabetes.

On this clone itself: Distinct nucleotide sequences in the sample also encode this CDR3. The chain is built from TRBV29-1 and TRBJ1-4, with 9 bases fitting TRBD1. V lost 3 bases, J lost 8 bases, and 4 bases stayed unmatched. CDR3 length: 13 residues. Per germline, CDR1 SQVTM and CDR2 ANQGSEA. The CDR3 bases are TGCAGCGTTGAGGGACAGGGTGGAGAAAAACTGTTTTTT. Protein product: CSVEGQGGEKLFF.

The chain employs TRBV9 and TRBJ2-1, with 7 bases aligning to TRBD2. Trimming at V came to 0 bases and at J to 0 bases, leaving 12 bases not matched to a gene. Germline V CDR1 and CDR2: SGDLS, YYNGEE. The CDR3 is 19 residues long. The CDR3 bases are TGTGCCAGCAGCGTAGCTCGGACCAGAGCGGGGTACTCCTACAATGAGCAGTTCTTC. Its translation is CASSVARTRAGYSYNEQFF. Full variable domain (missing parts from reference TRBV9 and TRBJ2-1): DSGVTQTPKHLITATGQRVTLRCSPRSGDLSVYWYQQSLDQGLQFLIQYYNGEERAKGNILERFSAQQFPDLHSELNLSSLELGDSALYFCASSVARTRAGYSYNEQFFGPGTRLTVL.

This sequence joins TRBV9 and TRBJ2-3; D ambiguous. CDR3 length equals 15 residues. Germline values: CDR1 SGDLS, CDR2 YYNGEE. Trimming removed 2 bases from V and 0 bases from J, with 10 bases in between. In DNA form, the CDR3 reads TGTGCCAGCAGCGTCGACATAACCAGCACAGATACGCAGTATTTT. This sequence encodes CASSVDITSTDTQYF.

The CDR3 bases are TGTGCCAGCAGTGCGCAAGGGACAGGCCGAGAGACCCAGTACTTC. It encodes CASSAQGTGRETQYF. The J gene is TRBJ2-5, the V gene TRBV2, with 8 bases matching TRBD1. V shed 4 bases, J shed 4 bases, and the junction held 8 bases outside the gene matches. The CDR3 sequence is 15 residues long. Germline V gene lookup returns CDR1 SNHLY and CDR2 FYNNEI.

The chain recombines TRBV29-1 with TRBJ1-1; 12 nucleotides agree with TRBD1. Germline values: CDR1 SQVTM, CDR2 ANQGSEA. The length of the CDR3 is 15 residues. The V gene end was trimmed by 6 bases and the J gene end by 5 bases; junction bases not matched to a gene: 10. The CDR3 loop is CSVVGQGASGTEAFF. For the CDR3, the DNA is TGCAGCGTCGTGGGACAGGGGGCTTCAGGAACTGAAGCTTTCTTT. The full variable domain, rest sourced from reference TRBV29-1 and TRBJ1-1, is SAVISQKPSRDICQRGTSLTIQCQVDSQVTMMFWYRQQPGQSLTLIATANQGSEATYESGFVIDKFPISRPNLTFSTLTVSNMSPEDSSIYLCSVVGQGASGTEAFFGQGTRLTVV.

The V gene is TRBV6-5, the J gene TRBJ1-2; D is perhaps TRBD1 (5 bases). Between the trimmed V and J ends, which lost 4 bases and 5 bases, there was a span of 11 bases. CDR3 length: 13 amino acids. Germline CDR1 reads MNHEY; CDR2 reads SVGAGI. CDR3 in amino acids: CASSLGDRYGYTF. CDR3 DNA sequence: TGTGCCAGCAGTTTAGGGGATAGGTATGGCTACACCTTC.

This clone was picked up a small number of times. The chain carries TRBV7-2 and TRBJ1-6; the match to TRBD1 covers 7 bases. V was clipped by 5 bases and J by 6 bases; unmatched bases: 16. Germline CDR1 reads SGHTA; CDR2 reads FQGNSA. The CDR3 covers 18 residues. In DNA form, the CDR3 reads TGTGCCAGCAGCCCCACGGGGCGACAGGGACTCCCTAATTCACCCCTCCACTTT. It specifies CASSPTGRQGLPNSPLHF.

The chain employs TRBV9 and TRBJ1-2; the D is unclear. The V and J ends lost 0 bases and 2 bases respectively, with 11 bases between them. The CDR3 is 15 amino acids. Looked up from germline, CDR1 is SGDLS and CDR2 is YYNGEE. The CDR3 region is CASSVGIEPNYGYTF. CDR3 nucleotides: TGTGCCAGCAGCGTAGGTATAGAGCCAAACTATGGCTACACCTTC.

This chain joins TRBV27 and TRBJ1-1; D is ambiguous. The V gene's germline CDR1 is MNHEY and CDR2 SMNVEV (reference sequence). Trimming pared 1 base from V and 0 bases from J, leaving 6 bases between. The CDR3 covers 14 residues. CDR3 sequence reads: CASSLLGMNTEAFF. CDR3 DNA sequence: TGTGCCAGCAGTTTATTAGGCATGAACACTGAAGCTTTCTTT.